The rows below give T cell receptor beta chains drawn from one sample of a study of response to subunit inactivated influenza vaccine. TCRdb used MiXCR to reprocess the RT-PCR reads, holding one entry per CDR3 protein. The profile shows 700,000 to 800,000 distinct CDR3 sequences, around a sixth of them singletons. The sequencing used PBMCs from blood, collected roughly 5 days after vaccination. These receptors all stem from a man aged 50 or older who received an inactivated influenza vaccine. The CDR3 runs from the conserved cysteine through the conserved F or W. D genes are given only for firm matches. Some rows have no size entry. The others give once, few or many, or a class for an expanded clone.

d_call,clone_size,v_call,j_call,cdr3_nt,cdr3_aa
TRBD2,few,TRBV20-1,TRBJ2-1,TGCAGTGCTAGAGTGGGACTACCAAGTCAAGTGCAGTTCTTC,CSARVGLPSQVQFF
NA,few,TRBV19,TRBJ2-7,TGTGCCAGCCGGGCGGGACAGTCCTACGAGCAGTACTTC,CASRAGQSYEQYF
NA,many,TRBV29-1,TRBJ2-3,TGCAGCGCAAACGGCGGCGCAAGGGCCTCAGATACGCAGTATTTT,CSANGGARASDTQYF
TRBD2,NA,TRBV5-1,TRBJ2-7,TGCGCCAGCAGCGCAGCGGGGGGAATCTCCTACGAGCAGTACTTC,CASSAAGGISYEQYF
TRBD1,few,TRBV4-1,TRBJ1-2,TGCGCCAGCAGCCAAGGCAGGGGGCTCGTCTATGGCTACACCTTC,CASSQGRGLVYGYTF
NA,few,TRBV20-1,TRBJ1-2,TGCAGTGCTCGTCGGGACCGAAATTCGGGCTACACCTTC,CSARRDRNSGYTF
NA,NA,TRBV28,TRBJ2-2,TGTGCCAGCAGTTCCAGGCTAGGAACCGGGGAGCTGTTTTTT,CASSSRLGTGELFF
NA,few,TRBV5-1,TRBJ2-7,TGCGCCAGCAGCCAATGGGCCGGTCAGGGCGAGCAGTACTTC,CASSQWAGQGEQYF
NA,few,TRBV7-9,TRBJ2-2,TGTGCCAGCAGGCCCCGGGGGCTATCCGGGGAGCTGTTTTTT,CASRPRGLSGELFF
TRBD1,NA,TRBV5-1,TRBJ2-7,TGCGCCAGCAGCCTAACAGGGGGTGTTTACTACGAGCAGTACTTC,CASSLTGGVYYEQYF
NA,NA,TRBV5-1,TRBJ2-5,TGCGCCAGCAGCGCGGCGGGGTCGGGGGAGACCCAGTACTTC,CASSAAGSGETQYF
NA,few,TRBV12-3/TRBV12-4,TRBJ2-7,TGTGCCAGCAGTTTAGAGATTTTCGGGGGTCGGTACGAGCAGTACTTC,CASSLEIFGGRYEQYF
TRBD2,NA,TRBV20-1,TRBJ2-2,TGCAGTGCTAGAGATGCTAAACTAGCGGTTAACACCGGGGAGCTGTTTTTT,CSARDAKLAVNTGELFF
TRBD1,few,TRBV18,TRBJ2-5,TGTGCCAGCTCACGACAGGGTCATGAGACCCAGTACTTC,CASSRQGHETQYF
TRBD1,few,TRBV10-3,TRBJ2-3,TGTGCCATCAGTGCGGTGGGACAGGGGCTGTCAGATACGCAGTATTTT,CAISAVGQGLSDTQYF
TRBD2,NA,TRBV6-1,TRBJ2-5,TGTGCCAGCGGGACTACGTCGGGAGAGACCCAGTACTTC,CASGTTSGETQYF
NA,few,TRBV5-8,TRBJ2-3,TGTGCCAGCAGCTTTGGCAGGGTGGGCACAGATACGCAGTATTTT,CASSFGRVGTDTQYF